The T cell receptor (beta chain) under discussion was sequenced for a study of T cells expressing NK-cell markers. The CDR3 is made up of 15 amino acids. TCRdb reprocessed the 5' RACE reads, keeping one entry per CDR3 protein, no DNA. The repertoire shows 150,000 to 160,000 distinct CDR3 sequences; the top ten hold 30% to 45%. The J gene is TRBJ2-1, the V gene TRBV21-1. TRBV21-1 is tagged as a pseudogene. The source material was blood T cells: a sorted CD56 or NKG2C T cell subset, CD4+ or CD8+ T cells, or bulk PBMC T cells (not recorded which). This TCR derives from a woman between 45 and 65 years old in good health. The CDR3 loop is CASKNHAPSNNEQFF.